What follows are 30 T cell receptor beta chains derived from one specimen sequenced in a study of Graves' ophthalmopathy and Graves' hyperthyroidism. RNA transcripts provided the template for amplifying TCR beta CDR3 regions. First-round RT-PCR with HTBI primers preceded a second-round multiplex PCR. TCRdb used MiXCR to reprocess the multiplex PCR reads, holding one entry per CDR3 protein. Seen here are about 590,000 distinct CDR3 sequences, under 45% observed once, and the top ten hold about 4%. The sequenced sample consisted of peripheral blood or thyroid tissue (not recorded which). Receptors originate from an adult man with Graves' hyperthyroidism.

The chain uses TRBV28 and TRBJ1-5; D gene ambiguous. Germline CDR1 is MDHEN and CDR2 is SYDVKM. Trimming removed 2 bases from V and 3 bases from J, with 8 bases in between. The CDR3 loop spans 14 amino acids. CDR3 sequence reads: CASSLDFDNQPQHF. The CDR3 nucleotides read TGTGCCAGCAGTTTAGACTTCGACAATCAGCCCCAGCATTTT.

The J gene is TRBJ2-5, the V gene TRBV7-3, with 9 positions matching TRBD2. V dropped 5 bases and J dropped 5; count of bases not matched to a gene: 12. This CDR3 region has 16 residues. Germline V gives CDR1 SGHTA, CDR2 FQGTGA. The CDR3 DNA reads as TGTGCCAGCAGCGTAGCGGGGGACGGCTACAATGAGACCCAGTACTTC. It specifies CASSVAGDGYNETQYF. The full variable domain, in which reference TRBV7-3 and TRBJ2-5 provide the parts outside the CDR3, is GAGVSQTPSNKVTEKGKYVELRCDPISGHTALYWYRQSLGQGPEFLIYFQGTGAADDSGLPNDRFFAVRPEGSVSTLKIQRTERGDSAVYLCASSVAGDGYNETQYFGPGTRLLVL.

In its sample, this clonotype was seen many times. This sequence joins TRBV2 and TRBJ1-1; D not resolved. CDR1 and CDR2 (germline): SNHLY, FYNNEI. The CDR3 is made up of 14 amino acids. Trimming removed 6 bases at V and 2 bases at J, with 13 bases between. CDR3 sequence: CASRRVLGNTEAFF. For the CDR3, the DNA is TGTGCCAGCAGGCGTGTCTTGGGAAACACTGAAGCTTTCTTT. Based on the CDR3 plus reference TRBV2 and TRBJ1-1, the full variable domain is EPEVTQTPSHQVTQMGQEVILRCVPISNHLYFYWYRQILGQKVEFLVSFYNNEISEKSEIFDDQFSVERPDGSNFTLKIRSTKLEDSAMYFCASRRVLGNTEAFFGQGTRLTVV.

This clonotype was recorded once. In nucleotides, the CDR3 is TGTGCCAGCAGCGCCCTGTTCGGGGACGGTGCCTATAATTCACCCCTCCACTTT. Protein product: CASSALFGDGAYNSPLHF. The chain uses TRBV7-9 and TRBJ1-6; possibly TRBD1 for D (5 bases). This CDR3 has 18 residues. The V gene lost 5 bases and the J gene lost 2 bases, with 19 bases spanning the gap. The V gene's germline CDR1 is SEHNR and CDR2 FQNEAQ (reference sequence).

About this clonotype: A junction end diverges from the germline sequence, so it may reflect a read error. This chain links TRBV24-1 with TRBJ1-5, with TRBD1 matching 7 bases. The V gene's germline CDR1 is KGHDR and CDR2 SFDVKD. The CDR3 loop spans 16 amino acids. CDR3 bases: TGTGCCACCAGTGTGCAGGGGGTTGGGGACAATGAGCCCCAGCATTTT. Encoded protein: CATSVQGVGDNEPQHF.

About this clonotype itself: A read error may explain this, as a much larger clone is one base away. The DNA of the CDR3 is TGTGCCAGCAGCGACACAGGGGGCCACTACGAGCAGTACTTC. Its translation: CASSDTGGHYEQYF. This chain links TRBV7-2 with TRBJ2-7, with TRBD1 matching over 9 bases. J lost 3 bases, V lost 5 bases, and 5 bases had no gene match. The CDR3 loop spans 14 amino acids. The germline V gene encodes CDR1 SGHTA and CDR2 FQGNSA.

This clonotype was observed at least ten times. The chain's CDR3 is CASATDRGGEKLFF. The CDR3 DNA follows: TGTGCCAGCGCGACGGACAGGGGAGGTGAAAAACTGTTTTTT. This chain connects TRBV6-1 to TRBJ1-4; 9 bases fit TRBD1. The V and J ends lost 8 bases and 7 bases, in that order; junction bases with no gene match: 8. This CDR3 contains 14 residues. Germline loops: CDR1 MNHNS, CDR2 SASEGT.

Comment on this clonotype: Being one base from a much bigger clone, this may be a read error. The rearrangement joins TRBV19 to TRBJ2-2; 9 bases map to TRBD2. This CDR3 has 17 amino acids. Germline CDR1 LNHDA, CDR2 SQIVND (reference sequence). The CDR3 region is CVSSIDGSGSYTGELFF. In nucleotides, the CDR3 is TGTGTCAGTAGTATAGACGGTAGCGGGAGTTACACCGGGGAGCTGTTTTTT. The complete variable domain, with remaining parts taken from reference TRBV19 and TRBJ2-2, reads DGGITQSPKYLFRKEGQNVTLSCEQNLNHDAMYWYRQDPGQGLRLIYYSQIVNDFQKGDIAEGYSVSREKKESFPLTVTSAQKNPTAFYLCVSSIDGSGSYTGELFFGEGSRLTVL.

This chain links TRBV7-9 with TRBJ2-7; no firm D call. Trimming removed 5 bases at V and 0 bases at J, with 14 bases between. The CDR3 loop spans 15 amino acids. The germline V gene has CDR1 SEHNR and CDR2 FQNEAQ (reference sequence). CDR3: CASSHNSFSSYEQYF. CDR3 sequence (DNA): TGTGCCAGCAGCCACAACAGTTTCAGCTCCTACGAGCAGTACTTC.

This clonotype occurred a few times. This sequence joins TRBV28 and TRBJ1-1, with D perhaps matching TRBD1 (5 bases). The germline V and J ends were trimmed by 8 bases and 7 bases, with 17 bases remaining between them. Per the germline V gene, CDR1 is MDHEN and CDR2 is SYDVKM. The CDR3 length is 13 residues. CDR3 sequence reads: CASPSLAGREAFF. CDR3 nucleotide sequence: TGTGCCAGCCCGAGCCTCGCGGGGCGTGAAGCTTTCTTT.

This clonotype has only one observation. The chain is built from TRBV29-1 and TRBJ1-1; D not certain. CDR1 is SQVTM and CDR2 is ANQGSEA in the germline V gene. The V end was cut by 3 bases, the J end by 4 bases, with 21 bases between. The CDR3 length is 16 residues. CDR3 in DNA: TGCAGCGTTGAGGGCGCGGTAAAAGACGAGACCACTGAAGCTTTCTTT. Its protein is CSVEGAVKDETTEAFF.

The chain joins TRBV7-3 to TRBJ2-7, with TRBD2 matching 10 bases. Gene TRBJ2-1 matches the end of the DNA better, so the J call may be wrong. The CDR3 is 15 amino acids. CDR1 SGHTA and CDR2 FQGTGA come from the germline V gene. For the CDR3, the DNA is TGTGCCAGCAGCTTATCTAGCGGGAGCGGGAATGAGCAGTTCTTC. This sequence encodes CASSLSSGSGNEQFF.

This clonotype was picked up many times. The V and J genes are TRBV7-9 and TRBJ2-2; D uncertain. The CDR3 runs 14 residues. V was pared by 5 bases and J by 4 bases, with 11 bases between. Germline CDR1 and CDR2: SEHNR and FQNEAQ (reference sequence). CDR3 DNA: TGTGCCAGCAGCCATTCTCTAGGCACCGGGGAGCTGTTTTTT. As protein: CASSHSLGTGELFF.

In its sample, this clonotype was seen a few times. The genes are TRBV19 and TRBJ1-3; D call uncertain. There are 14 residues in the CDR3. Germline-derived CDR1 and CDR2 are LNHDA and SQIVND (reference sequence). Deletions cut 1 base from V and 7 bases from J, with 11 bases between. This chain's CDR3 is CASSIGRSGNTIYF. CDR3 bases: TGTGCCAGTAGTATAGGCCGCAGCGGCAACACCATATATTTT. Full variable domain (remainder filled in from reference TRBV19 and TRBJ1-3): DGGITQSPKYLFRKEGQNVTLSCEQNLNHDAMYWYRQDPGQGLRLIYYSQIVNDFQKGDIAEGYSVSREKKESFPLTVTSAQKNPTAFYLCASSIGRSGNTIYFGEGSWLTVV.

The chain combines TRBV7-8 with TRBJ1-2, with D possibly matching TRBD1 (5 bases). The CDR3 loop spans 13 amino acids. Trimming removed 2 bases at V and 4 bases at J, with 8 bases between. Germline V gene lookup returns CDR1 SGHVS and CDR2 FQNEAQ. The CDR3 reads CASSLLGGYGYTF. DNA of the CDR3: TGTGCCAGCAGCTTACTGGGGGGCTATGGCTACACCTTC.

There are many counts of this clonotype. The chain combines TRBV7-8 with TRBJ1-2; D remains unclear. Per the germline V gene, CDR1 is SGHVS and CDR2 is FQNEAQ. This CDR3 has 12 residues. V was shortened by 5 bases and J by 6 bases, with 10 bases between the two germline ends. CDR3 protein: CASSPNLDGYTF. Written as DNA, the CDR3 is TGTGCCAGCAGCCCTAACTTAGATGGCTACACCTTC.

The J gene is TRBJ2-5, the V gene TRBV10-3, with D perhaps matching TRBD1 (6 bases). The germline CDR1 and CDR2 sequences are ENHRY and SYGVKD. V dropped 6 bases and J dropped 7 bases, with 15 bases sitting between them. The CDR3 totals 13 residues. The CDR3 loop reads CAISPRGIGTQYF. In nucleotides, the CDR3 is TGTGCCATCAGCCCGAGGGGGATCGGGACCCAGTACTTC.

This clonotype came up many times. The CDR3 protein is CASSPPGNTGELFF. The CDR3 DNA reads as TGTGCCAGCAGCCCCCCGGGGAACACCGGGGAGCTGTTTTTT. The chain is built from TRBV7-3 and TRBJ2-2; no firm D call. This CDR3 contains 14 residues. Trimming shortened V by 5 bases and J by 1 base, and 8 bases separated the two germline ends. CDR1 and CDR2 from the germline V gene are SGHTA and FQGTGA.

This clonotype has at least ten counts. The chain carries TRBV6-6 and TRBJ2-7; D may be TRBD2 (5 bases). Germline values: CDR1 MNHNY, CDR2 SVGAGI (reference sequence). The CDR3 runs to 12 residues. V gave up 6 bases and J gave up 4 bases, with 10 bases separating them. CDR3 in amino acids: CASSRLQYEQYF. The CDR3 region has the DNA TGTGCCAGCAGCAGACTACAGTACGAGCAGTACTTC.

This clonotype was counted ten times or more. A much larger clone differs from this one at a single base, so this may be a read error. The V call is TRBV6-4, the J call TRBJ1-5, with D uncertain. Per germline, CDR1 MRHNA and CDR2 SNTAGT. CDR3 length: 14 amino acids. Trimming removed 3 bases from V and 0 bases from J, with 6 bases in between. The CDR3 spells CASSEGYSNQPQHF. CDR3 nucleotides: TGTGCCAGCAGTGAGGGGTATAGCAATCAGCCCCAGCATTTT.

This clonotype appeared a few times. The junction does not match germline at one end; this may be a read error. This chain connects TRBV5-1 to TRBJ1-2, with 12 bases that match TRBD1. Germline V gives CDR1 SGHRS, CDR2 YFSETQ. This CDR3 is 17 amino acids long. CDR3 residues: CATDRRGQGAFNYGYTF. The CDR3 bases are TGTGCCACCGATCGCCGGGGACAGGGGGCATTTAACTATGGCTACACCTTC.

Notes on this clonotype: The CDR3 does not close with the conserved phenylalanine or tryptophan, likely indicating a read error. J is TRBJ2-1 and V is TRBV9; no clear D gene. This CDR3 is 15 amino acids long. Trimming removed 4 bases from V and 0 bases from J, with 11 bases in between. Germline values: CDR1 SGDLS, CDR2 YYNGEE. This CDR3 reads CASSPWRSSYNEQFR. The CDR3 coding sequence is TGTGCCAGCAGCCCATGGAGAAGCTCCTACAATGAGCAGTTCAGA.

This clonotype was picked up many times. This chain uses TRBV15 with TRBJ1-4, with unresolved D. Germline CDR1 reads LNHNV; CDR2 reads YYDKDF (reference sequence). The CDR3 length is 18 residues. V was pared by 1 base and J by 0 bases, with 15 bases between. In DNA form, the CDR3 reads TGTGCCACCAGCAGAGTGGTCGGGCGAATCGCAACTAATGAAAAACTGTTTTTT. It translates to CATSRVVGRIATNEKLFF.

This clonotype appeared many times. The gene calls are TRBV5-1 and TRBJ2-5; TRBD1 might be the D (5 bases). V lost 3 bases and J 5 bases, leaving 11 bases between the germline ends. Germline V CDR1 and CDR2: SGHRS, YFSETQ. This CDR3 spans 13 amino acids. The CDR3 protein is CASSWTIRETQYF. The CDR3 DNA is TGCGCCAGCAGCTGGACAATCCGGGAGACCCAGTACTTC.

This clonotype occurred many times. This chain connects TRBV6-5 to TRBJ1-2; TRBD1 might be the D (5 bases). The CDR3 has 13 residues. Germline CDR1 MNHEY, CDR2 SVGAGI. The V and J ends lost 5 bases and 1 base respectively, with 8 bases between them. CDR3 coding DNA: TGTGCCAGCAGTACAGACAGTAACTATGGCTACACCTTC. Amino acid sequence: CASSTDSNYGYTF.

There are a few counts of this clonotype. The chain is built from TRBV29-1 and TRBJ2-7; 11 bases agree with TRBD2. The end of the DNA is better explained by TRBJ2-1, so the J call may be wrong. Germline CDR1 is SQVTM and CDR2 is ANQGSEA. The CDR3 covers 13 residues. The CDR3 loop reads CSVGSGRADEQFF. As DNA, the CDR3 is TGCAGCGTTGGTAGCGGGAGGGCAGATGAGCAGTTCTTC.

This clonotype was seen ten or more times. The chain couples TRBV20-1 to TRBJ2-2; the D gene is possibly TRBD1 (5 bases). The CDR3 consists of 16 residues. Germline CDR1 reads DFQATT; CDR2 reads SNEGSKA (reference sequence). With 3 bases removed from V and 1 base from J, the gap between germline ends came to 15 bases. CDR3 sequence: CSASGGQGQNTGELFF. For the CDR3, the DNA is TGCAGTGCTAGCGGTGGCCAAGGACAGAACACCGGGGAGCTGTTTTTT.

This clonotype was seen only a few times. The chain links TRBV5-5 to TRBJ1-1; D uncertain. V was clipped by 0 bases and J by 1 base, with 10 bases between them. Germline-derived CDR1 and CDR2 are SGHKS and YYEKEE (reference sequence). The length of the CDR3 is 15 residues. In nucleotides, the CDR3 is TGTGCCAGCAGCTTGGGGTGGGCTCAGAACACTGAAGCTTTCTTT. The encoded protein is CASSLGWAQNTEAFF.

The chain has TRBV9 and TRBJ1-6; D remains ambiguous. The germline gives CDR1 SGDLS, CDR2 YYNGEE. The V end was cut by 5 bases, the J end by 7 bases, with 10 bases between. The CDR3 length is 13 residues. In DNA, the CDR3 is TGTGCCAGCAGAAGGATGGGAAATTCACCCCTCCACTTT. Its translation: CASRRMGNSPLHF.

The rearrangement uses TRBV18 and TRBJ2-5; 7 bases align to TRBD1. The V gene's germline CDR1 is KGHSH and CDR2 LQKENI. The J segment lost 4 bases and the V segment lost 3 bases, leaving 11 bases of the junction unmatched. The CDR3 has 16 residues. This chain's CDR3 is CASSPANHRGRETQYF. Here the CDR3 DNA reads TGTGCCAGCTCACCTGCGAACCACAGGGGTCGAGAGACCCAGTACTTC.